A single sample gave rise to the 11 T cell receptor beta chains below, sequenced in a study of early T cells in non-severe SARS-CoV-2 infection. TCRdb passed the 5' RACE reads through MiXCR, listing each CDR3 protein once. The table lists around 83,000 distinct CDR3 sequences, about 10% of them singletons. This specimen consisted of whole blood, obtained at baseline. Every receptor here comes from an adult who was a healthcare worker with PCR-confirmed SARS-CoV-2 infection or an uninfected control (not recorded which).

This clonotype appeared a few times. The chain has TRBV28 and TRBJ1-2; possible D gene TRBD1, 5 bases. With 8 bases removed from V and 7 bases from J, the gap between germline ends came to 20 bases. This CDR3 region has 14 residues. Germline CDR1 reads MDHEN; CDR2 reads SYDVKM. DNA for the CDR3: TGTGCCAGCCGGACCGCCTCGTTGGGGCGTGGCTACACCTTC. Translated: CASRTASLGRGYTF.

This clonotype was recorded many times. The chain has TRBV2 and TRBJ2-2; no definite D call. The CDR3 runs 13 residues. Germline lookup yields CDR1 SNHLY and CDR2 FYNNEI. V was clipped by 4 bases and J by 9 bases, with 12 bases between them. The CDR3 DNA reads TGTGCCAGCAGTGGGTTACCCTCCCGGGAGCTGTTTTTT. Translating gives CASSGLPSRELFF.

This clonotype appeared a few times. The chain links TRBV4-1 to TRBJ1-5, with 10 bases identical to TRBD1. V gave up 3 bases and J gave up 7 bases; unmatched junction bases: 6. This CDR3 region has 15 residues. Germline CDR1 and CDR2: MGHRA and YSYEKL. CDR3: CASSQRDRGGQPQHF. For the CDR3, the DNA is TGCGCCAGCAGCCAGCGGGACAGGGGCGGGCAGCCCCAGCATTTT.

This clonotype came up a few times. The chain has TRBV18 and TRBJ2-5; 8 positions agree with TRBD1. CDR3 length equals 16 residues. Germline V gene data show CDR1 as KGHSH and CDR2 as LQKENI. Unmatched junction bases numbered 6, after V lost 2 bases and J lost 1 base. CDR3 coding DNA: TGTGCCAGCTCACCAACGAATACAGGGGGCCAAGAGACCCAGTACTTC. Protein product: CASSPTNTGGQETQYF.

As DNA, the CDR3 is TGCAGTGCTAGTCGGATCAGCGGGAGCTCCTACAATGAGCAGTTCTTC. It is translated as CSASRISGSSYNEQFF. The chain couples TRBV20-1 to TRBJ2-1; 8 bases line up with TRBD2. Germline assignment: CDR1 DFQATT and CDR2 SNEGSKA (reference sequence). This CDR3 contains 16 residues. V was clipped by 3 bases and J by 0 bases; unmatched bases: 7.

V gene TRBV5-1 combines with J gene TRBJ2-7; 12 positions agree with TRBD2. This CDR3 region has 14 residues. Trimming at V came to 3 bases and at J to 5 bases, leaving 3 bases not matched to a gene. CDR1 is SGHRS and CDR2 is YFSETQ in the germline V gene. The CDR3, as DNA: TGCGCCAGCAGCTCGGGACTAGCGGGTGACGAGCAGTACTTC. It encodes CASSSGLAGDEQYF. Full variable domain (outside the CDR3, taken from reference TRBV5-1 and TRBJ2-7): KAGVTQTPRYLIKTRGQQVTLSCSPISGHRSVSWYQQTPGQGLQFLFEYFSETQRNKGNFPGRFSGRQFSNSRSEMNVSTLELGDSALYLCASSSGLAGDEQYFGPGTRLTVT.

V is TRBV20-1 and J is TRBJ2-7; 7 bases agree with TRBD2. The CDR3 is made up of 12 amino acids. V lost 2 bases, J lost 6 bases, and 4 bases stayed unmatched. Germline lookup yields CDR1 DFQATT and CDR2 SNEGSKA (reference sequence). The CDR3 nucleotides read TGCAGTGCTAGAAGGCTAGCGGTCGAGCAGTACTTC. Amino acids: CSARRLAVEQYF.

This clonotype appeared a few times. This chain joins TRBV7-9 and TRBJ2-7; TRBD1 agrees at 7 bases. V shed 5 bases, J shed 3 bases, and the junction held 10 bases outside the gene matches. There are 15 residues in the CDR3. Germline assignment: CDR1 SEHNR and CDR2 FQNEAQ (reference sequence). DNA for the CDR3: TGTGCCAGCAGCCTCGGGACAGCAGTCGACTACGAGCAGTACTTC. It codes for CASSLGTAVDYEQYF.

The V gene is TRBV20-1, the J gene TRBJ2-2, with a possible D match to TRBD2 (5 bases). The V end was cut by 0 bases, the J end by 5 bases, with 10 bases between. The CDR3 is made up of 14 amino acids. CDR1 is DFQATT, CDR2 SNEGSKA, per germline (reference sequence). In DNA, the CDR3 is TGCAGTGCTAGAGATCTCGGGGATACCGGGGAGCTGTTTTTT. This codes for CSARDLGDTGELFF.

This clonotype has just a few counts. J is TRBJ2-3 and V is TRBV5-1; 9 bases are shared with TRBD2. The CDR3 is 16 amino acids. The V gene end was trimmed by 0 bases and the J gene end by 5 bases; junction bases not matched to a gene: 7. Germline V CDR1 and CDR2: SGHRS, YFSETQ. Here the CDR3 reads CASSLVAGVTQDTQYF. The DNA for the CDR3 is TGCGCCAGCAGCTTGGTAGCGGGAGTAACGCAAGATACGCAGTATTTT.

This clonotype has a count of ten or more. V usage is TRBV27 and J usage is TRBJ1-2; 7 nucleotides line up with TRBD1. CDR1 is MNHEY, CDR2 SMNVEV, per germline (reference sequence). This CDR3 region has 12 residues. The V gene end was trimmed by 3 bases and the J gene end by 7 bases; junction bases not matched to a gene: 2. The CDR3 here is CASSFAGGGYTF. The CDR3 DNA reads as TGTGCCAGCAGTTTCGCAGGGGGTGGCTACACCTTC.